Included here is one T cell receptor (beta chain) sequence, with context. Antigen unknown. The sample is drawn from a study of cytomegalovirus exposure and HLA in healthy donors. Study-level background: The platform used for the approximately 130 validation repertoires matched that of the approximately 670 first-cohort repertoires, a later analysis reported.

The V segment lost 1 base and the J segment 4 bases; nucleotides outside the gene matches: 7. CDR1 is SGHRS and CDR2 is YFSETQ in the germline V gene. CDR3 length: 15 amino acids. Sequencing was performed with immunoSEQ multiplex PCR; in TCRdb, only in-frame clones are kept and a portion is missing. The data hold more than 150,000 clones, with more than 75% observed a single time. Broader study findings: Confirmation was obtained in vitro that a few CMV-associated chains are specific for CMV antigens.

V and J are TRBV5-1 and TRBJ1-1; 7 bases match TRBD1. Sequenced: PBMCs. The sequence came from a man in his late teens or twenties in good health and CMV-seropositive. The CDR3 region has the DNA TGCGCCAGCAGCTTGACTCAGACAGGGCCCACTGAAGCTTTCTTT. Amino acids: CASSLTQTGPTEAFF.